Shown below are 28 T cell receptor beta chains from a single sample sequenced in a study of OX40 agonist ivuxolimab in advanced cancers. The library came from the immunoSEQ multiplex PCR assay. What TCRdb holds here is the immuneACCESS table cut down to in-frame rearrangements. Part of the clones is not present; checked against another copy, under half of the missing clones reflect an unresolved V gene, and the others are unexplained. This sample has about 86,000 clones in its table, and approximately 88% of those were observed once. The biggest ten clones account for approximately 1.5% of the sample. Material: CD4+ or CD8+ T cells sorted from blood, obtained in a trial of the OX40 agonist ivuxolimab. The origin of the receptors is an adult with an advanced solid tumor such as melanoma, head and neck, liver or kidney cancer.

The chain recombines TRBV28 with TRBJ1-1, with 9 bases aligning to TRBD1. Trimming removed 6 bases from V and 0 bases from J; junction bases left unmatched: 5. This CDR3 contains 15 residues. Germline loops: CDR1 MDHEN, CDR2 SYDVKM. CDR3 region: CASSHRGRMNTEAFF. CDR3 bases: TGTGCCAGCAGCCACAGGGGGCGCATGAACACTGAAGCTTTCTTT.

This sequence joins TRBV15 and TRBJ2-3; tentatively, D is TRBD2 (6 bases). The CDR3 runs 16 residues. The germline V gene encodes CDR1 LNHNV and CDR2 YYDKDF (reference sequence). Trimming left V 7 bases short and J 7 bases short, with 24 bases between. CDR3 coding DNA: TGTGCCACCACCCAGGGAACTAGCCGGGTATCGAATACGCAGTATTTT. Protein product: CATTQGTSRVSNTQYF. The full variable domain, in which reference TRBV15 and TRBJ2-3 provide the parts outside the CDR3, is DAMVIQNPRYQVTQFGKPVTLSCSQTLNHNVMYWYQQKSSQAPKLLFHYYDKDFNNEADTPDNFQSRRPNTSFCFLDIRSPGLGDTAMYLCATTQGTSRVSNTQYFGPGTRLTVL.

This clone has just one count. One junction end does not reproduce the germline sequence, and a read error may be involved. The sample carries other DNA sequences with the same CDR3. The rearrangement joins TRBV10-3 to TRBJ2-7, with a possible D match to TRBD2 (7 bases). CDR1 ENHRY and CDR2 SYGVKD come from the germline V gene. CDR3 length: 16 amino acids. In DNA form, the CDR3 reads TGTGCCATCAGTGAGTGGGGGGGCGGGAGCACCTACGAACAGTACTTC. Its translation is CAISEWGGGSTYEQYF.

The chain couples TRBV7-2 to TRBJ2-5; 10 bases agree with TRBD2. The CDR3 totals 16 residues. The germline V gene encodes CDR1 SGHTA and CDR2 FQGNSA. J gave up 2 bases and V 0 bases, and 3 bases lay outside the gene matches. The CDR3 nucleotides read TGTGCCAGCAGCTTAGCGATAGCGGGGGGTCAAGAGACCCAGTACTTC. It specifies CASSLAIAGGQETQYF. Full variable domain (rest looked up from reference TRBV7-2 and TRBJ2-5): GAGVSQSPSNKVTEKGKDVELRCDPISGHTALYWYRQSLGQGLEFLIYFQGNSAPDKSGLPSDRFSAERTGGSVSTLTIQRTQQEDSAVYLCASSLAIAGGQETQYFGPGTRLLVL.

V and J are TRBV10-1 and TRBJ2-3, with 7 positions matching TRBD2. The CDR3 spans 15 residues. J gave up 1 base and V 3 bases, and 4 bases lay outside the gene matches. In germline, CDR1 is WNHNN, CDR2 SYGVQD (reference sequence). This CDR3 reads CASSDEREGTDTQYF. CDR3 nucleotide sequence: TGCGCCAGCAGTGATGAGCGGGAAGGCACAGATACGCAGTATTTT.

The CDR3, as DNA: TGTGCCAGCAGCTTAAATCTCCAAGAGACCCAGTACTTC. Protein product: CASSLNLQETQYF. The V and J genes are TRBV7-3 and TRBJ2-5; no clear D. V was pared by 1 base and J by 1 base, with 4 bases between. From germline, CDR1 is SGHTA and CDR2 FQGTGA. CDR3 size: 13 residues.

The chain employs TRBV5-4 and TRBJ2-3; possible D gene TRBD1, 6 bases. CDR1 and CDR2 from the germline V gene are SGHNT and YYREEE (reference sequence). This CDR3 is built from 14 residues. The germline V and J ends were trimmed by 2 bases and 2 bases, with 9 bases remaining between them. CDR3 DNA: TGTGCCAGCAGCTTCTGGACAGTCACAGATACGCAGTATTTT. It specifies CASSFWTVTDTQYF.

The rearrangement links TRBV18 to TRBJ2-3; D is perhaps TRBD2 (5 bases). V was pared by 6 bases and J by 6 bases, with 19 bases between. The CDR3 contains 15 residues. Germline CDR1 and CDR2: KGHSH and LQKENI. CDR3 region: CASSPPEVLRDTQYF. In DNA form, the CDR3 reads TGTGCCAGCTCTCCGCCGGAGGTCCTCAGGGATACGCAGTATTTT.

The CDR3 loop is CASSFGVAGANVLTF. For the CDR3, the DNA is TGTGCCAGCAGCTTCGGGGTTGCTGGGGCCAACGTCCTGACTTTC. This chain connects TRBV7-2 to TRBJ2-6; D possibly corresponds to TRBD2 (5 bases). With 3 bases removed from V and 2 bases from J, the gap between germline ends came to 8 bases. The CDR3 contains 15 residues. Germline V gene lookup returns CDR1 SGHTA and CDR2 FQGNSA.

This clone was detected a few times. The V and J genes are TRBV5-1 and TRBJ2-7, with 7 bases aligning to TRBD1. CDR3 length: 14 amino acids. In germline, CDR1 is SGHRS, CDR2 YFSETQ. Trimming removed 4 bases from V and 1 base from J; junction bases left unmatched: 5. The CDR3 DNA follows: TGCGCCAGCAGCCCACCGGGACAGTCCTACGAGCAGTACTTC. Translated, it gives CASSPPGQSYEQYF.

The CDR3 coding sequence is TGTGCCAGCAGTGCGACTAGCGATTCAGATACGCAGTATTTT. Residues: CASSATSDSDTQYF. V is TRBV6-4 and J is TRBJ2-3, with 8 positions matching TRBD2. CDR1 is MRHNA and CDR2 is SNTAGT in the germline V gene. The V segment lost 4 bases and the J segment 4 bases; nucleotides outside the gene matches: 4. This CDR3 contains 14 residues.

This clone was counted between two and nine times. The J gene is TRBJ1-1, the V gene TRBV7-8; D is possibly TRBD1 (5 bases). V was pared by 3 bases and J by 5 bases, with 13 bases between. The germline V gene has CDR1 SGHVS and CDR2 FQNEAQ. The length of the CDR3 is 14 residues. This CDR3 reads CASSLGLRQTEAFF. CDR3 DNA sequence: TGTGCCAGCAGCTTGGGACTCCGCCAAACTGAAGCTTTCTTT.

This chain connects TRBV7-2 to TRBJ2-3; 10 bases align to TRBD2. Germline CDR1 and CDR2: SGHTA and FQGNSA. The CDR3 has 16 residues. The trim removed 5 bases at V and 3 bases at J, leaving 8 bases unmatched. CDR3 sequence (DNA): TGTGCCAGCAGCCAGCGTCTAGCGGGAGTAACAGATACGCAGTATTTT. Encoded protein: CASSQRLAGVTDTQYF.

The genes are TRBV5-1 and TRBJ2-7, with unresolved D. V lost 0 bases and J 6 bases, leaving 10 bases between the germline ends. There are 13 residues in the CDR3. The V gene's germline CDR1 is SGHRS and CDR2 YFSETQ. CDR3 DNA: TGCGCCAGCAGCTTGGGGCAACGGCTCGAGCAGTACTTC. The encoded protein is CASSLGQRLEQYF.

V gene TRBV7-2 combines with J gene TRBJ1-6; D gene unclear. With 5 bases removed from V and 5 bases from J, the gap between germline ends came to 16 bases. The CDR3 is 16 residues long. Germline assignment: CDR1 SGHTA and CDR2 FQGNSA. In DNA form, the CDR3 reads TGTGCCAGCAGCGCCCGCCCGGTCGCTAATAATTCACCCCTCCACTTT. This translates into CASSARPVANNSPLHF.

This clone was seen just once. This chain joins TRBV5-5 and TRBJ1-5; D unclear. Trimming removed 2 bases at V and 1 base at J, with 7 bases between. In germline, CDR1 is SGHKS, CDR2 YYEKEE (reference sequence). The CDR3 is 14 amino acids. CDR3 region: CASSFRQSNQPQHF. The CDR3 nucleotides are TGTGCCAGCAGCTTTAGACAAAGCAATCAGCCCCAGCATTTT.

This chain links TRBV19 with TRBJ1-2; no clear D. The CDR3 spans 12 residues. V was cut by 3 bases and J by 1 base, with 3 bases left in between. Germline CDR1 reads LNHDA; CDR2 reads SQIVND (reference sequence). CDR3 sequence: CASSIDNYGYTF. CDR3 nucleotide sequence: TGTGCCAGTAGTATCGATAACTATGGCTACACCTTC.

This chain uses TRBV4-2 with TRBJ2-1, with D maybe TRBD2 (6 bases). V dropped 1 base and J dropped 10 bases, with 14 bases sitting between them. This CDR3 is built from 14 residues. Germline-derived CDR1 and CDR2 are LGHNA and YNFKEQ. The CDR3 coding sequence is TGTGCCAGCAGCCAAGCGGGGGATCCCTCCGAGCAGTTCTTC. Translating it yields CASSQAGDPSEQFF.

The chain employs TRBV6-6 and TRBJ2-1; 12 nucleotides match TRBD2. Per germline, CDR1 MNHNY and CDR2 SVGAGI (reference sequence). CDR3 size: 16 residues. V gave up 0 bases and J gave up 8 bases; unmatched junction bases: 5. The CDR3 sequence is CASSYSRLAGVDEQFF. As DNA, the CDR3 is TGTGCCAGCAGTTACTCGAGACTAGCGGGAGTGGATGAGCAGTTCTTC.

This chain links TRBV5-4 with TRBJ2-5, with D possibly being TRBD1 (6 bases). CDR3 length: 14 residues. Germline V gives CDR1 SGHNT, CDR2 YYREEE (reference sequence). Between the trimmed V and J ends, which lost 4 bases and 1 base, there was a span of 11 bases. CDR3 region: CASSQRTVQETQYF. The CDR3 coding sequence is TGTGCCAGCAGCCAGCGGACAGTCCAAGAGACCCAGTACTTC.

The rearrangement uses TRBV5-5 and TRBJ1-1; D unclear. This CDR3 has 12 amino acids. Trimming left V 0 bases short and J 4 bases short, with 4 bases between. Germline lookup yields CDR1 SGHKS and CDR2 YYEKEE (reference sequence). The CDR3 spells CASSLGLTEAFF. The CDR3, as DNA: TGTGCCAGCAGCTTGGGTCTCACTGAAGCTTTCTTT.

This chain links TRBV19 with TRBJ1-1; TRBD1 matches 7 bases. This CDR3 contains 15 residues. V was clipped by 7 bases and J by 5 bases; unmatched bases: 13. Germline CDR1 LNHDA, CDR2 SQIVND (reference sequence). The CDR3: CASTPPGAGGTEAFF. The CDR3 nucleotides read TGTGCCAGTACCCCCCCGGGGGCAGGGGGAACTGAAGCTTTCTTT.

The chain employs TRBV11-2 and TRBJ2-5; D possibly corresponds to TRBD2 (6 bases). V was shortened by 4 bases and J by 2 bases, with 11 bases between the two germline ends. CDR1 is SGHAT, CDR2 FQNNGV, per germline. This CDR3 comprises 14 residues. As DNA, the CDR3 is TGTGCCAGCAGCTCCTTGGGGGGTCAAGAGACCCAGTACTTC. It encodes CASSSLGGQETQYF.

The chain combines TRBV6-1 with TRBJ2-5; perhaps TRBD1 as D (6 bases). Germline values: CDR1 MNHNS, CDR2 SASEGT. The CDR3 loop spans 14 amino acids. Trimming pared 10 bases from V and 1 base from J, leaving 16 bases between. The CDR3 region is CATTARGPQETQYF. In DNA form, the CDR3 reads TGTGCCACCACGGCCAGGGGACCCCAAGAGACCCAGTACTTC.

The J gene is TRBJ2-3, the V gene TRBV5-1; D tentatively fits TRBD1 or TRBD2 (6 bases each). The CDR3 loop spans 15 amino acids. Trimming cost V 0 bases and J 10 bases, with 18 bases left between them. CDR1 and CDR2 (germline): SGHRS, YFSETQ. CDR3 bases: TGCGCCAGCAGCTTGGGCCCCGGGGGCCGTGAGGCGCAGTATTTT. Translated, it gives CASSLGPGGREAQYF.

The chain is built from TRBV7-2 and TRBJ2-5, with unresolved D. The CDR3 has 14 amino acids. Germline V gene sequence: CDR1 SGHTA, CDR2 FQGNSA. Deletions cut 2 bases from V and 1 base from J, with 8 bases between. CDR3 in amino acids: CASSLSMVQETQYF. CDR3 sequence (DNA): TGTGCCAGCAGCTTATCTATGGTCCAAGAGACCCAGTACTTC.

This chain links TRBV20-1 with TRBJ1-1, with TRBD1 as a possible D gene (5 bases). CDR3 size: 11 residues. The germline CDR1 and CDR2 sequences are DFQATT and SNEGSKA (reference sequence). This chain's CDR3 is CGEGTDTEAFF. DNA for the CDR3: TGCGGGGAGGGGACGGACACTGAAGCTTTCTTT.

This chain connects TRBV10-2 to TRBJ1-1; no clear D gene. This CDR3 is 12 amino acids long. V lost 4 bases and J lost 1, with 4 bases in between. Germline CDR1 is WSHSY and CDR2 is SAAADI. The chain's CDR3 is CASSAGNTEAFF. CDR3 DNA sequence: TGCGCCAGCAGTGCGGGGAACACTGAAGCTTTCTTT.